A single sample is the source of the 24 T cell receptor beta chains below, sequenced in a study of blood T cell repertoires in COVID-19. Here immunoSEQ multiplex PCR was the method, and the copy in TCRdb shows in-frame clones only, minus some. The repertoire holds 150,000 to 200,000 clones, approximately 90% seen once, with about 0.8% in the top ten. The sequenced material came from PBMCs or T cells enriched from blood (not recorded which). Every receptor here comes from a woman younger than 30 who had recovered from COVID-19.

The chain combines TRBV7-8 with TRBJ2-7, with TRBD1 identical over 7 bases. J was trimmed by 3 bases and V by 5 bases; bases with no gene match: 7. Germline values: CDR1 SGHVS, CDR2 FQNEAQ. The CDR3 covers 14 residues. The CDR3 DNA reads as TGTGCCAGCAGCCCGAGGGGGCGCGGCTACGAGCAGTACTTC. Translated: CASSPRGRGYEQYF.

V is TRBV2 and J is TRBJ1-2; D uncertain. The germline CDR1 and CDR2 sequences are SNHLY and FYNNEI. The length of the CDR3 is 13 residues. V lost 6 bases to trimming and J lost 5 bases, with 13 bases between them. CDR3 residues: CASSPGGEYGYTF. CDR3 nucleotide sequence: TGTGCCAGCAGCCCCGGCGGGGAGTATGGCTACACCTTC.

V is TRBV2 and J is TRBJ2-5; tentative D call: TRBD2 (5 bases). Trimming pared 3 bases from V and 1 base from J, leaving 12 bases between. Per germline, CDR1 SNHLY and CDR2 FYNNEI. The CDR3 sequence is 15 residues long. The CDR3 spells CASSDIRTLQETQYF. The CDR3 DNA is TGTGCCAGCAGTGATATCCGGACTCTCCAAGAGACCCAGTACTTC.

The chain combines TRBV5-1 with TRBJ2-2; D not certain. Germline V gene data show CDR1 as SGHRS and CDR2 as YFSETQ. V shed 0 bases and J shed 2 bases, with 5 bases lying between them. This CDR3 has 14 residues. CDR3 sequence reads: CASSLAYNTGELFF. CDR3 bases: TGCGCCAGCAGCTTGGCCTATAACACCGGGGAGCTGTTTTTT.

This clone was seen a handful of times. The rearrangement links TRBV7-8 to TRBJ1-5; tentatively, D is TRBD1 (5 bases). CDR1 and CDR2 from the germline V gene are SGHVS and FQNEAQ. This CDR3 is built from 16 residues. V was pared by 5 bases and J by 3 bases, with 17 bases between. Written as DNA, the CDR3 is TGTGCCAGCAGCCCGAGAAGTGCAGGGCTCAATCAGCCCCAGCATTTT. Amino acid sequence: CASSPRSAGLNQPQHF.

The V and J genes are TRBV18 and TRBJ2-3, with 8 bases identical to TRBD1. The CDR3 extends over 15 amino acids. CDR1 is KGHSH, CDR2 LQKENI, per germline. V was clipped by 3 bases and J by 1 base; unmatched bases: 3. The CDR3 DNA is TGTGCCAGCTCACCCTGGGGACAGGGCACAGATACGCAGTATTTT. Its translation: CASSPWGQGTDTQYF.

The chain employs TRBV27 and TRBJ2-1, with no clear D. Germline lookup yields CDR1 MNHEY and CDR2 SMNVEV (reference sequence). V was trimmed by 6 bases and J by 2 bases, leaving 29 bases between them. This CDR3 comprises 20 residues. The CDR3 DNA sequence: TGTGCCAGCAGCCAAAGGTTCCCCCCGGCCGCAGGCGAAACCTACAATGAGCAGTTCTTC. It specifies CASSQRFPPAAGETYNEQFF.

This clone showed up just once. This rearrangement joins TRBV9 to TRBJ1-1, with 9 positions matching TRBD1. V gave up 3 bases and J gave up 4 bases; unmatched junction bases: 10. CDR1 and CDR2 (germline): SGDLS, YYNGEE. This CDR3 region has 16 residues. CDR3 in amino acids: CASSGPGQGGGTEAFF. DNA of the CDR3: TGTGCCAGCAGCGGGCCGGGACAGGGAGGGGGCACTGAAGCTTTCTTT.

V gene TRBV7-2 combines with J gene TRBJ2-7, with 7 bases fitting TRBD2. This CDR3 region has 15 residues. Per the germline V gene, CDR1 is SGHTA and CDR2 is FQGNSA. Unmatched junction bases numbered 7, after V lost 5 bases and J lost 0 bases. CDR3 sequence reads: CASSITSASSYEQYF. In nucleotides, the CDR3 is TGTGCCAGCAGCATAACTAGCGCTAGCTCCTACGAGCAGTACTTC. Combining the CDR3 with reference TRBV7-2 and TRBJ2-7 gives the whole variable domain GAGVSQSPSNKVTEKGKDVELRCDPISGHTALYWYRQSLGQGLEFLIYFQGNSAPDKSGLPSDRFSAERTGGSVSTLTIQRTQQEDSAVYLCASSITSASSYEQYFGPGTRLTVT.

The chain combines TRBV19 with TRBJ2-7; D is unresolved. V was trimmed by 3 bases and J by 2 bases, leaving 11 bases between them. CDR3 length equals 14 residues. The germline CDR1 and CDR2 sequences are LNHDA and SQIVND (reference sequence). The CDR3 DNA is TGTGCCAGTAGTATCTCTGGCTCGACCTACGAGCAGTACTTC. It yields the protein CASSISGSTYEQYF.

A word on this clone: The germline gene is not matched at one end of the junction; a read error may be the cause. CDR3 nucleotides: TGTGCTAGCAGCTTAGAGGTGGGCGGACTAGAAAAAGACAATGAGCAGTTCTTC. Its translation: CASSLEVGGLEKDNEQFF. V and J are TRBV7-7 and TRBJ2-1, with TRBD2 matching 7 bases. The CDR3 runs to 18 residues. Germline-derived CDR1 and CDR2 are SSHAT and FNYEAQ (reference sequence).

The chain uses TRBV28 and TRBJ2-5; 9 nucleotides line up with TRBD1. The V gene end was trimmed by 2 bases and the J gene end by 2 bases; junction bases not matched to a gene: 3. Per the germline V gene, CDR1 is MDHEN and CDR2 is SYDVKM. The CDR3 totals 15 residues. The CDR3 nucleotides read TGTGCCAGCAGTTTACCGGGACAGGGACAAGAGACCCAGTACTTC. Encoded protein: CASSLPGQGQETQYF. Supplemented by reference TRBV28 and TRBJ2-5, the full variable domain reads DVKVTQSSRYLVKRTGEKVFLECVQDMDHENMFWYRQDPGLGLRLIYFSYDVKMKEKGDIPEGYSVSREKKERFSLILESASTNQTSMYLCASSLPGQGQETQYFGPGTRLLVL.

V and J are TRBV5-1 and TRBJ1-1; perhaps TRBD1 as D (6 bases). The CDR3 loop spans 15 amino acids. Germline V lookup: CDR1 SGHRS, CDR2 YFSETQ. The V end was cut by 4 bases, the J end by 2 bases, with 15 bases between. The chain's CDR3 is CASSITQGLNTEAFF. CDR3 DNA sequence: TGCGCCAGCAGCATAACACAGGGTTTAAACACTGAAGCTTTCTTT.

V and J are TRBV5-6 and TRBJ2-1; 11 bases map to TRBD2. The CDR3 is 16 residues long. V lost 2 bases, J lost 5 bases, and 6 bases stayed unmatched. CDR1 and CDR2 from the germline V gene are SGHDT and YYEEEE. DNA of the CDR3: TGTGCCAGCAGCTTACTAGCGGGAGTGGGAAACAATGAGCAGTTCTTC. It is translated as CASSLLAGVGNNEQFF.

V usage is TRBV28 and J usage is TRBJ2-3; 8 bases align to TRBD2. V shed 5 bases, J shed 6 bases, and the junction held 7 bases outside the gene matches. CDR1 and CDR2 from the germline V gene are MDHEN and SYDVKM. There are 14 residues in the CDR3. CDR3 sequence reads: CASSLVAGRDTQYF. The CDR3 DNA is TGTGCCAGCAGTCTCGTAGCGGGAAGGGATACGCAGTATTTT.

The chain joins TRBV28 to TRBJ1-6; maybe TRBD1 (5 bases). Germline V gene data show CDR1 as MDHEN and CDR2 as SYDVKM. V lost 8 bases to trimming and J lost 8 bases, with 13 bases between them. The length of the CDR3 is 13 residues. CDR3 loop: CASVGPLDSPLHF. The CDR3 nucleotides read TGTGCCAGCGTGGGGCCCCTAGATTCACCCCTCCACTTT.

The chain uses TRBV7-9 and TRBJ2-1; possibly TRBD2 for D (6 bases). This CDR3 comprises 16 residues. From germline, CDR1 is SEHNR and CDR2 FQNEAQ (reference sequence). Trimming pared 2 bases from V and 3 bases from J, leaving 14 bases between. CDR3 bases: TGTGCCAGCAGCTTAACCCCAACTAGCCTCTACAATGAGCAGTTCTTC. It specifies CASSLTPTSLYNEQFF.

V gene TRBV15 combines with J gene TRBJ1-3; D is possibly TRBD1 (6 bases). Per the germline V gene, CDR1 is LNHNV and CDR2 is YYDKDF (reference sequence). V lost 0 bases to trimming and J lost 2 bases, with 20 bases between them. The CDR3 has 19 residues. CDR3 in DNA: TGTGCCACCAGCAGAGATATGTTGGCAGGGGAGATAACTGGAAACACCATATATTTT. Amino acids: CATSRDMLAGEITGNTIYF.

The chain joins TRBV6-5 to TRBJ2-3; 10 bases match TRBD1. The CDR3 length is 15 residues. Looked up from germline, CDR1 is MNHEY and CDR2 is SVGAGI. The junction had 14 bases not matched to a gene; V was cut back by 9 bases and J by 8 bases. Written as DNA, the CDR3 is TGTGCCAGTGGGGTGTCCCGGGACAGGGGTAGTACGCAGTATTTT. It codes for CASGVSRDRGSTQYF.

V is TRBV7-9 and J is TRBJ2-3; 9 positions match TRBD2. The CDR3 runs to 19 residues. The V gene's germline CDR1 is SEHNR and CDR2 FQNEAQ (reference sequence). Trimming cost V 5 bases and J 3 bases; bases outside gene matches: 18. CDR3 region: CASSSSAGLARGGTDTQYF. In DNA form, the CDR3 reads TGTGCCAGCAGCAGTAGCGCGGGACTAGCAAGAGGGGGGACAGATACGCAGTATTTT. The whole variable domain, remainder taken from reference TRBV7-9 and TRBJ2-3, is DTGVSQNPRHKITKRGQNVTFRCDPISEHNRLYWYRQTLGQGPEFLTYFQNEAQLEKSRLLSDRFSAERPKGSFSTLEIQRTEQGDSAMYLCASSSSAGLARGGTDTQYFGPGTRLTVL.

The V and J genes are TRBV30 and TRBJ1-1; weak D call: TRBD1 (6 bases). CDR1 is GTSNPN and CDR2 is SVGIG in the germline V gene (reference sequence). V gave up 0 bases and J gave up 6 bases, with 17 bases separating them. This CDR3 has 15 amino acids. CDR3 DNA: TGTGCCTGGAGTGTACCCCGGGGGGGGCGATCTGAAGCTTTCTTT. This codes for CAWSVPRGGRSEAFF. Full variable domain (outside the CDR3, taken from reference TRBV30 and TRBJ1-1): SQTIHQWPATLVQPVGSPLSLECTVEGTSNPNLYWYRQAAGRGLQLLFYSVGIGQISSEVPQNLSASRPQDRQFILSSKKLLLSDSGFYLCAWSVPRGGRSEAFFGQGTRLTVV.

The gene calls are TRBV5-1 and TRBJ1-1; 7 positions agree with TRBD1. V gave up 4 bases and J gave up 1 base; unmatched junction bases: 4. Germline CDR1 reads SGHRS; CDR2 reads YFSETQ. CDR3 length: 14 amino acids. CDR3 nucleotide sequence: TGCGCCAGCAGCGGTGGACAGGCGAACACTGAAGCTTTCTTT. The encoded protein is CASSGGQANTEAFF.

V gene TRBV5-1 combines with J gene TRBJ2-6, with D maybe TRBD2 (6 bases). The germline V gene encodes CDR1 SGHRS and CDR2 YFSETQ. V was shortened by 3 bases and J by 0 bases, with 13 bases between the two germline ends. CDR3 size: 17 residues. This CDR3 is CASSWGGIRSGANVLTF. CDR3 in DNA: TGCGCCAGCAGCTGGGGAGGTATACGCTCTGGGGCCAACGTCCTGACTTTC.

The chain employs TRBV4-1 and TRBJ1-1; 12 bases are shared with TRBD1. The V gene's germline CDR1 is MGHRA and CDR2 YSYEKL. V gave up 0 bases and J gave up 4 bases; unmatched junction bases: 3. This CDR3 region has 16 residues. The CDR3 is CASSQDMGQGATEAFF. CDR3 sequence (DNA): TGCGCCAGCAGCCAAGATATGGGACAGGGGGCCACTGAAGCTTTCTTT.